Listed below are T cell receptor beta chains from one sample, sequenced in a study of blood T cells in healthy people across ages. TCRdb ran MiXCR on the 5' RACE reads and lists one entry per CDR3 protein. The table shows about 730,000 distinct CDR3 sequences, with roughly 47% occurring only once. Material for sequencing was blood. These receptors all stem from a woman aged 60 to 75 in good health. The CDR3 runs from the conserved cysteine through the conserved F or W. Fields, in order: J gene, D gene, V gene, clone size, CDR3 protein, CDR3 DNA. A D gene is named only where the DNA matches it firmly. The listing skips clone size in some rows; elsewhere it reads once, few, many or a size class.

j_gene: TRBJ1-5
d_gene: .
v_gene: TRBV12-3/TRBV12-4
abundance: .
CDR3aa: CASSNAGNQPQHF
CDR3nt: TGTGCCAGCAGCAACGCAGGCAATCAGCCCCAGCATTTT

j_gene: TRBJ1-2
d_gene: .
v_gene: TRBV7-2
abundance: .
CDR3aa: CASSLEGAANYGYTF
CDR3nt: TGTGCCAGCAGCTTAGAGGGCGCAGCAAACTATGGCTACACCTTC

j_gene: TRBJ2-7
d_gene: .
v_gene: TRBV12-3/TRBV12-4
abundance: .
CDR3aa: CASSSGPPRAQYF
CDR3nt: TGTGCCAGCAGTTCGGGACCCCCCCGGGCCCAGTACTTC

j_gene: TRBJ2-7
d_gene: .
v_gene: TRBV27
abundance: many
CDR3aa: CASSSAGYEQYF
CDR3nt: TGTGCCAGCAGTTCGGCGGGCTACGAGCAGTACTTC

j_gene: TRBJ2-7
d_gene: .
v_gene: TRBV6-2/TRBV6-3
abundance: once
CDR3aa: CASSYWGTAYEQYF
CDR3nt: TGTGCCAGCAGTTACTGGGGGACGGCCTACGAGCAGTACTTC

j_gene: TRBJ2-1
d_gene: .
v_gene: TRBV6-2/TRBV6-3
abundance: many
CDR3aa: CASSYTDNEQFF
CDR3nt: TGTGCCAGCAGTTACACTGACAATGAGCAGTTCTTC

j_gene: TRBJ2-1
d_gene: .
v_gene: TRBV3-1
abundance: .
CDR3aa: CASSQGIGSYNEQFF
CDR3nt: TGTGCCAGCAGCCAGGGCATTGGCTCCTACAATGAGCAGTTCTTC

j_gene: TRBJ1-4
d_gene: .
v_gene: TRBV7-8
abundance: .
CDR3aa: CASSSPSGGEKLFF
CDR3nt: TGTGCCAGCAGCTCTCCTTCGGGGGGGGAAAAACTGTTTTTT

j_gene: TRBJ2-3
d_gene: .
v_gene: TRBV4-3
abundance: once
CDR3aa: CASSRVWGPLSTDTRYF
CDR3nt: TGCGCCAGCAGCCGTGTATGGGGACCCCTTAGCACAGATACGCGGTATTTT

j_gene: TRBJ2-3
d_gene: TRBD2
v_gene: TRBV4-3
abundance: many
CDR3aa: CASSQAPFSGSGTDTQYF
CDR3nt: TGCGCCAGCAGCCAAGCCCCGTTCAGCGGGAGCGGCACAGATACGCAGTATTTT

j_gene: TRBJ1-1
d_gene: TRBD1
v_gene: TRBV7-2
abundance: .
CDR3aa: CASSFQGADTEAFF
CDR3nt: TGTGCCAGCAGCTTCCAGGGGGCGGACACTGAAGCTTTCTTT

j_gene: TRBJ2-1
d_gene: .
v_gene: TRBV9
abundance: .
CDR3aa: CASSALEGSYNEQFF
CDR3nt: TGTGCCAGCAGCGCACTAGAGGGCTCCTACAATGAGCAGTTCTTC

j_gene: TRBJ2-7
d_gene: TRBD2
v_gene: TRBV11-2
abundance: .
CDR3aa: CASSPARLAGYNEQYF
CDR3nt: TGTGCCAGCAGCCCAGCGCGGCTAGCGGGATACAATGAGCAGTACTTC

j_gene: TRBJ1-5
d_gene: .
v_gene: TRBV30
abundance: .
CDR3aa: CAWTLGGANQPQHF
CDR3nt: TGTGCCTGGACCCTGGGGGGGGCCAATCAGCCCCAGCATTTT

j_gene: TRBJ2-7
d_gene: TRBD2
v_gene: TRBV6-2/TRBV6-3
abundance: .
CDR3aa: CASSSALAGHYEQYF
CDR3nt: TGTGCCAGCAGTTCCGCACTAGCGGGACACTACGAGCAGTACTTC

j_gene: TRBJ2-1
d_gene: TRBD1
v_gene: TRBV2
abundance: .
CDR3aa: CASSVGTDNEQFF
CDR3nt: TGTGCCAGCAGTGTGGGGACAGACAATGAGCAGTTCTTC

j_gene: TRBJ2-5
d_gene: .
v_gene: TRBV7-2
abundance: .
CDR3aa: CASSKGVEETQYF
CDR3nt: TGTGCCAGCAGTAAGGGGGTAGAGGAGACCCAGTACTTC

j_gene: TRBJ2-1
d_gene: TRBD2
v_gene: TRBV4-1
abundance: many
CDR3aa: CASSPLRDGGAVYNEQFF
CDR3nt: TGCGCCAGCAGCCCCCTTCGGGACGGGGGGGCCGTCTACAATGAGCAGTTCTTC

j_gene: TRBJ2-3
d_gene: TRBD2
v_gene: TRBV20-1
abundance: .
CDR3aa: CSASRAGGNTDTQYF
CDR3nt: TGCAGTGCTAGTCGAGCGGGGGGTAACACAGATACGCAGTATTTT

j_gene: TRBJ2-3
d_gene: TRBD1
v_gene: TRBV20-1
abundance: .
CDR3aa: CSAIQGRFPDTQYF
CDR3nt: TGCAGTGCTATACAGGGGCGGTTTCCAGATACGCAGTATTTT

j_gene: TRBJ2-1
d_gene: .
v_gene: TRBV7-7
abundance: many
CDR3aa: CASSLGLNYNEQFF
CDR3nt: TGTGCTAGCAGCTTAGGGTTGAACTACAATGAGCAGTTCTTC

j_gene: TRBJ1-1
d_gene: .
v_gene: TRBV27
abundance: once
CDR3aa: CASSTHHELFSNTEAFF
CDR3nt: TGTGCCAGCTCAACGCACCACGAGTTATTTTCGAACACTGAAGCTTTCTTT

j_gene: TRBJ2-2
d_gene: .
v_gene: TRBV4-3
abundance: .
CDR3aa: CASSQDLAVSGELFF
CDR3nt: TGCGCCAGCAGCCAAGATCTGGCAGTTTCCGGGGAGCTGTTTTTT

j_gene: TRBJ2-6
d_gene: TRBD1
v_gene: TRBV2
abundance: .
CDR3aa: CASSDDRVDNSGANVLTF
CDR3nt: TGTGCCAGCAGTGATGACAGGGTGGACAACTCTGGGGCCAACGTCCTGACTTTC

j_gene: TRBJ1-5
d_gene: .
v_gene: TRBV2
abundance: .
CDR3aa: CATKGQSNQPQHF
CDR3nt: TGTGCCACCAAAGGACAGAGCAATCAGCCCCAGCATTTT

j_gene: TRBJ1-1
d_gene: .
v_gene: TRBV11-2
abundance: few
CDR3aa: CATRGVVAEAFF
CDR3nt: TGTGCCACCCGCGGGGTAGTCGCTGAAGCTTTCTTT

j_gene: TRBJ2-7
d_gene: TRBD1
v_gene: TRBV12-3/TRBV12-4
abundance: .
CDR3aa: CASSGTGTSYEQYF
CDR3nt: TGTGCCAGCAGCGGGACAGGGACCTCCTACGAGCAGTACTTC

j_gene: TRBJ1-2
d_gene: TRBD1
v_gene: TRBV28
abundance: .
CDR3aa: CASSSGTGALYGYTF
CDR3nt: TGTGCCAGCAGTTCCGGGACAGGAGCCCTTTATGGCTACACCTTC

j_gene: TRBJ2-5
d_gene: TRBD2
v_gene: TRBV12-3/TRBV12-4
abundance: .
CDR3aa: CASSFTSGRGIQETQYF
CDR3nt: TGTGCCAGCAGTTTCACTAGCGGGAGGGGGATTCAGGAGACCCAGTACTTC

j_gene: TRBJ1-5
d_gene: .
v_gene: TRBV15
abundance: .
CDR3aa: CATSRAPGNQPQHF
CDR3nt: TGTGCCACCAGCAGAGCTCCTGGCAATCAGCCCCAGCATTTT

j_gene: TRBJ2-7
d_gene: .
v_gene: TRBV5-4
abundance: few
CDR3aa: CASSRRDSTYEQYF
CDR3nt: TGTGCCAGCAGCCGCCGGGACTCTACCTACGAGCAGTACTTC

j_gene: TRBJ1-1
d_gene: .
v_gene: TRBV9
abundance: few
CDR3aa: CASSPPAETAEAFF
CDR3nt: TGTGCCAGCAGCCCCCCCGCCGAGACGGCTGAAGCTTTCTTT

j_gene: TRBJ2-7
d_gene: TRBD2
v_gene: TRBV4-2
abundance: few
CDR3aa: CASSRRLAEPSSEQYF
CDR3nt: TGTGCCAGCAGCCGCCGACTAGCGGAGCCTTCTAGCGAGCAGTACTTC

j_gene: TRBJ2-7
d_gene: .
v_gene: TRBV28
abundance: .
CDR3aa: CASSLMGTCSEQYF
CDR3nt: TGTGCCAGCAGTTTAATGGGGACTTGCAGCGAGCAGTACTTC

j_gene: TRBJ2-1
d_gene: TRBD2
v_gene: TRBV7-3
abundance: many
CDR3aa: CASSLASSGGYNEQFF
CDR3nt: TGTGCCAGCAGCTTAGCGTCTAGCGGGGGATACAATGAGCAGTTCTTC

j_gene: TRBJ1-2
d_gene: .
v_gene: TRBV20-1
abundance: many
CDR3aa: CSARVGGKRYTF
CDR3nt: TGCAGTGCTAGAGTAGGGGGGAAACGCTACACCTTC

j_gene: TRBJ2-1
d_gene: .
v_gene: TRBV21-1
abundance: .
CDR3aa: CASSPGHHYNEQFF
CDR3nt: TGTGCCAGCAGCCCGGGACACCACTACAATGAGCAGTTCTTC